This T cell receptor (beta chain) appears in the sequencing data of a study of spatial heterogeneity in lung cancer (dated by TCRdb to about 2019). With regard to the full study: Beta-chain transcripts were consistently detected in greater numbers than alpha-chain transcripts, which likely reflects a higher abundance of beta-chain transcripts. In the raw uncorrected reads, each unique combination of TCR and UMI appeared on average more than ten times. In non-small cell lung cancer, the study made a quantitative comparison of TCR alpha and beta repertoires among multiple tumor regions, matched nontumor lung and blood. Nonsynonymous mutation counts, determined by whole-exome sequencing of tumor tissue, were related to TCR repertoire features. At surgery, fewer than 250 tumor regions, almost 65 matched nontumor lung samples and about 56 PBMC samples were TCR-sequenced for both alpha and beta chains.

This clonotype was counted ten times or more. The target of this receptor is not known. Within one base of it there is no much larger clone, and no base qualities were kept. The paper as a whole reports these results and caveats: Confirming at a functional level the hypothesis that regional TCRs recognize regional mutations was considered to require additional single-cell paired TCR alpha and beta sequencing. Ubiquitous expanded tumor TCRs were detected in blood more often at tumor resection than at routine follow-up.

The CDR3 covers 10 residues, taking in both the cysteine and the phenylalanine. The entry retains the CDR3 DNA only, 30 bases that are in frame from base 1. The junction carries 6 bases between V and J, which are trimmed by 5 bases and 5 bases respectively. CDR1 and CDR2 were assigned from the germline V gene (reference sequence) as DFQATT and SNEGSKA. The protocol used for the library was 5' RACE. Sequencing used a NextSeq 500. To allow correction of PCR and sequencing errors, the TCR library protocol tagged every TCR cDNA molecule with a unique molecular identifier. Under the source paper's analysis protocol: TCR identification, UMI-based error correction and CDR3 extraction were all carried out with Decombinator tools. Expanded TCRs were defined as those above a frequency of 2 per 1,000, corresponding to the top 1% of the tumor frequency distribution. Renyi diversity was computed with the R vegan package after each repertoire had been subsampled 100 times to 5,000 TCRs. CDR3 similarity networks were built from amino acid triplet string-kernel similarity, with CDR3s being connected when pairwise similarity was above 0.82. The raw public reads went through TCRdb reprocessing: fastp at Q25, MiXCR clone calling, in-frame beta chains kept. Each CDR3 protein appears once, grouped with its most common genes and DNA. The V and J calls here are based on TCRdb, not the publication. The sample table lists approximately 90,000 distinct CDR3 sequences, approximately 8.2% of them with a count of one. The ten most abundant clones make up less than 9% of the sample.

The time point label, read with the paper, signifies: sample taken at primary tumor resection. Without any cell sorting, TCR sequencing was performed on whole RNA extracted either from tumor and nontumor lung tissue or from cryopreserved PBMC samples. The donors were more than 65 patients from the lung TRACERx cohort who had early-stage, untreated non-small cell lung cancer. Only patients for whom sufficient RNA was available from at least two tumor regions were selected for TCR sequencing. The TCR sequence derives from a male donor with early-stage non-small cell lung cancer. The sequence is built from TRBV20-1 and TRBJ2-5; 5 matching bases give a weak D call of TRBD2. The sequencing here drew on PBMCs, taken at surgery. The CDR3 protein is CSAGGETQYF. The DNA reads TGCAGTGCTGGCGGGGAGACCCAGTACTTC.